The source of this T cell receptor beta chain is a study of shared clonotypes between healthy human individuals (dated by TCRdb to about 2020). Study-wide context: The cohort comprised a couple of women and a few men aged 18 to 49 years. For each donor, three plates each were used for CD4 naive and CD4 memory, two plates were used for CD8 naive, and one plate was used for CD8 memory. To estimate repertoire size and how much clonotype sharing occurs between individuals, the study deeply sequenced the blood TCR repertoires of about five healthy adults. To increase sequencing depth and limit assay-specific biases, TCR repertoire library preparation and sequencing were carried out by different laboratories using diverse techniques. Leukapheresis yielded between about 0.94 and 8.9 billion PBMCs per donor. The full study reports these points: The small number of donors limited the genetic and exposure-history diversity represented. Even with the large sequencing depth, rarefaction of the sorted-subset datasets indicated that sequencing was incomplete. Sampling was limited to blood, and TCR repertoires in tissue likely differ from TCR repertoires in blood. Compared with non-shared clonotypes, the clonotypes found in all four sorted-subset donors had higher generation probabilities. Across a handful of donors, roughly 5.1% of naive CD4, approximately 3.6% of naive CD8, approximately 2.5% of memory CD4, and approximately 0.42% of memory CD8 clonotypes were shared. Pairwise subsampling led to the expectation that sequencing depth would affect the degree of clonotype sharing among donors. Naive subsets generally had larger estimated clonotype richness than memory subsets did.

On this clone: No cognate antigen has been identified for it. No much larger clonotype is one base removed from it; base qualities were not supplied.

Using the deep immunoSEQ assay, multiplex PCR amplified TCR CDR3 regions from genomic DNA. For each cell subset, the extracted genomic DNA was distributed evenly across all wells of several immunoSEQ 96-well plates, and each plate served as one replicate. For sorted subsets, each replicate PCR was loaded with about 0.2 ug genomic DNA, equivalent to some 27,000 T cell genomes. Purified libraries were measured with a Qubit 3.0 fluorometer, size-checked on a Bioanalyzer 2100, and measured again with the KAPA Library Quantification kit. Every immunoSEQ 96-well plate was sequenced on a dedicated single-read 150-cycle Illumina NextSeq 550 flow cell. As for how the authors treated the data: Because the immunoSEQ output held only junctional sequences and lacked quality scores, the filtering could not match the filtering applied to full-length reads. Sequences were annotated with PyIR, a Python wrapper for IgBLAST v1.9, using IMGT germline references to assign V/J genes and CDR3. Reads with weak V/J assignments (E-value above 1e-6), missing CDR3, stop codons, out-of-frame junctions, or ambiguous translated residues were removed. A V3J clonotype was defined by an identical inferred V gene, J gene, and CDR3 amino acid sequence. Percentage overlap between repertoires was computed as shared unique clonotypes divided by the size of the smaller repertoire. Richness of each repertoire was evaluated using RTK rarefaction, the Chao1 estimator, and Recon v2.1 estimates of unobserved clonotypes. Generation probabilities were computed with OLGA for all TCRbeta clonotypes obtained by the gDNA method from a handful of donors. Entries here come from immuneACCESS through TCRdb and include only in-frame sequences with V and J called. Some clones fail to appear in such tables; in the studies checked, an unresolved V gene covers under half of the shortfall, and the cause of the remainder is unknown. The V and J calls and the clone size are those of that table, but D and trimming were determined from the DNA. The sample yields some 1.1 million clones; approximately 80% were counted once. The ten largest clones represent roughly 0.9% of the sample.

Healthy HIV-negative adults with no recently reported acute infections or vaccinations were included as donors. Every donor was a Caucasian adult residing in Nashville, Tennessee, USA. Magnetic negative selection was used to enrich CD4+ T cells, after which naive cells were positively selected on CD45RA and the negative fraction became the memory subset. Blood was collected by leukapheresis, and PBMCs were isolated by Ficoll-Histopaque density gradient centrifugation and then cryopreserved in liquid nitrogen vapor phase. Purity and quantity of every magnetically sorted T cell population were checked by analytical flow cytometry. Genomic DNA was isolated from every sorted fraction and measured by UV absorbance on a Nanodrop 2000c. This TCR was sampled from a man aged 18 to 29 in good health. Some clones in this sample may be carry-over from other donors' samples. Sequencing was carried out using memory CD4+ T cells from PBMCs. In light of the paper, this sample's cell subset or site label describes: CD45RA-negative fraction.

Here the CDR3 is given as CAYQMDAWNGELFF. The DNA sequence is TGTGCCTACCAGATGGACGCATGGAACGGGGAGCTGTTTTTT. The sequence is built from TRBV30 and TRBJ2-2, with the D gene not clear enough to name. The V end loses 7 bases and the J end loses 7 bases, and a stretch of 19 bases separates them. CDR1 and CDR2 were assigned from the germline V gene (reference sequence) as GTSNPN and SVGIG. Including cysteine and phenylalanine, the CDR3 has 14 amino acids. This entry keeps only the CDR3 DNA: 42 bases, framed from base 1.